The 16 T cell receptor beta chains in this list originate from one sample, sequenced in a study of cytomegalovirus exposure and HLA in healthy donors. The data were produced by immunoSEQ multiplex PCR, yet TCRdb's version contains in-frame clones alone and is incomplete. The sample comprises approximately 120,000 clones, 95% to 97% of which are singletons, and about 1.8% rests with the top ten. The sample taken for sequencing was PBMCs. The receptors shown here come from a young man in good health and CMV-seronegative.

The chain employs TRBV4-3 and TRBJ2-3, with 8 bases aligning to TRBD1. Per the germline V gene, CDR1 is LGHNA and CDR2 is YSLEER. The CDR3 sequence is 17 residues long. V shed 4 bases, J shed 0 bases, and the junction held 9 bases outside the gene matches. In DNA form, the CDR3 reads TGCGCCAGCAGCCCTCTTTCAGGGGGCCGGAGCACAGATACGCAGTATTTT. It encodes CASSPLSGGRSTDTQYF.

This clone has a single count. The J gene is TRBJ2-4, the V gene TRBV6-1; possible D gene TRBD1, 6 bases. Germline CDR1 reads MNHNS; CDR2 reads SASEGT. Trimming took 1 base from V and 7 from J, leaving 8 bases between them. This CDR3 has 13 amino acids. CDR3 sequence reads: CASSEGGPNIQYF. The DNA for the CDR3 is TGTGCCAGCAGTGAAGGGGGGCCTAACATTCAGTACTTC.

This clone came up once. V gene TRBV5-1 combines with J gene TRBJ2-3; D gene uncertain. The CDR3 sequence is 15 residues long. Germline V gives CDR1 SGHRS, CDR2 YFSETQ. V lost 0 bases and J 5 bases, leaving 13 bases between the germline ends. The CDR3 spells CASSLAVTLGDTQYF. The CDR3 nucleotides read TGCGCCAGCAGCTTGGCCGTTACCCTCGGAGATACGCAGTATTTT.

The chain couples TRBV7-9 to TRBJ2-1; D is possibly TRBD1 (5 bases). The germline gives CDR1 SEHNR, CDR2 FQNEAQ (reference sequence). The CDR3 has 17 residues. Between the trimmed V and J ends, which lost 1 base and 0 bases, there was a span of 13 bases. CDR3 amino acids: CASSLDRNLNSYNEQFF. The CDR3 DNA sequence: TGTGCCAGCAGCTTAGACAGGAACTTAAACTCCTACAATGAGCAGTTCTTC.

DNA for the CDR3: TGCGCCAGCAGCCAAGATAGCCTAGCGGGGGGCGAGCAGTTCTTC. The encoded protein is CASSQDSLAGGEQFF. The J gene is TRBJ2-1, the V gene TRBV4-3; 11 nucleotides agree with TRBD2. The ends lost 0 bases at V and 10 bases at J; junction bases unmatched: 5. Germline lookup yields CDR1 LGHNA and CDR2 YSLEER. This CDR3 is 15 amino acids long.

The V call is TRBV9, the J call TRBJ2-2; TRBD2 matches 13 bases. V was clipped by 4 bases and J by 5 bases; unmatched bases: 8. CDR1 SGDLS and CDR2 YYNGEE come from the germline V gene. The CDR3 runs 17 residues. The CDR3 loop reads CASSLSGTSGITGELFF. CDR3 bases: TGTGCCAGCAGCCTCTCAGGGACTAGCGGGATTACCGGGGAGCTGTTTTTT.

CDR3 nucleotides: TGCGCCAGCAGCCTGGGGTTAACTTACAATGAGCAGTTCTTC. Protein product: CASSLGLTYNEQFF. The V and J genes are TRBV5-1 and TRBJ2-1; no definite D call. CDR3 size: 14 residues. Germline CDR1 SGHRS, CDR2 YFSETQ. V lost 4 bases to trimming and J lost 4 bases, with 12 bases between them.

V and J are TRBV7-3 and TRBJ2-1; TRBD1 aligns across 10 bases. This CDR3 has 15 residues. The V and J ends lost 0 bases and 7 bases, in that order; junction bases with no gene match: 3. The germline gives CDR1 SGHTA, CDR2 FQGTGA. CDR3 in amino acids: CASSLTRDRGNEQFF. In DNA, the CDR3 is TGTGCCAGCAGCTTAACTCGGGACAGGGGTAATGAGCAGTTCTTC.

V gene TRBV6-5 combines with J gene TRBJ2-2; 9 nucleotides line up with TRBD2. The CDR3 sequence is 13 residues long. Germline CDR1 is MNHEY and CDR2 is SVGAGI. V lost 5 bases, J lost 7 bases, and 2 bases stayed unmatched. CDR3 residues: CASSPSGIGELFF. Here the CDR3 DNA reads TGTGCCAGCAGTCCTAGCGGGATCGGGGAGCTGTTTTTT.

The V gene is TRBV27, the J gene TRBJ1-4; possibly TRBD1 for D (5 bases). Trimming pared 6 bases from V and 4 bases from J, leaving 12 bases between. The CDR3 is 14 amino acids. Germline CDR1 is MNHEY and CDR2 is SMNVEV (reference sequence). CDR3 in DNA: TGTGCCAGCAGAGTCTTGGACAATAATGAAAAACTGTTTTTT. Amino acids: CASRVLDNNEKLFF.

The chain employs TRBV4-2 and TRBJ2-5, with unresolved D. This CDR3 comprises 11 residues. CDR1 is LGHNA and CDR2 is YNFKEQ in the germline V gene. The V end was cut by 2 bases, the J end by 4 bases, with 2 bases between. The CDR3 is CASSQRETQYF. In DNA form, the CDR3 reads TGTGCCAGCAGCCAACGAGAGACCCAGTACTTC.

The V gene is TRBV7-9, the J gene TRBJ2-1, with TRBD1 matching 10 bases. Germline CDR1 is SEHNR and CDR2 is FQNEAQ (reference sequence). Trimming at V came to 3 bases and at J to 8 bases, leaving 16 bases not matched to a gene. The CDR3 is made up of 18 amino acids. The CDR3 sequence: CASSLFRYRTGGLDEQFF. The CDR3 region has the DNA TGTGCCAGCAGCTTGTTCCGGTACCGGACAGGGGGTTTAGATGAGCAGTTCTTC.

The rearrangement links TRBV5-4 to TRBJ2-7; TRBD2 matches at 14 bases. The CDR3 contains 16 residues. Losses at the gene ends were 7 bases for V and 9 bases for J; bases not matched to a gene: 15. Germline-derived CDR1 and CDR2 are SGHNT and YYREEE (reference sequence). CDR3 sequence reads: CASGSRTGTSGSWQYF. Here the CDR3 DNA reads TGTGCCAGCGGATCCCGGACCGGGACTAGCGGGAGTTGGCAGTACTTC.

The rearrangement uses TRBV6-4 and TRBJ2-6; D possibly corresponds to TRBD1 (7 bases). CDR3 length: 18 residues. V was pared by 3 bases and J by 0 bases, with 15 bases between. Per germline, CDR1 MRHNA and CDR2 SNTAGT. The CDR3: CASSEAGGGFSGANVLTF. The DNA for the CDR3 is TGTGCCAGCAGTGAAGCTGGAGGGGGCTTCTCTGGGGCCAACGTCCTGACTTTC.

This clone came up once. V gene TRBV5-4 combines with J gene TRBJ2-7; 11 positions match TRBD2. Unmatched junction bases numbered 0, after V lost 3 bases and J lost 1 base. CDR1 SGHNT and CDR2 YYREEE come from the germline V gene (reference sequence). CDR3 length: 14 residues. This chain's CDR3 is CASSSSGRSYEQYF. The CDR3 nucleotides read TGTGCCAGCAGCTCTAGCGGGAGGTCCTACGAGCAGTACTTC.

The genes are TRBV5-6 and TRBJ2-2, with 9 positions matching TRBD2. Germline V gene lookup returns CDR1 SGHDT and CDR2 YYEEEE. The junction had 8 bases not matched to a gene; V was cut back by 4 bases and J by 1 base. CDR3 length equals 17 residues. In nucleotides, the CDR3 is TGTGCCAGCAGCCTCCGAAAGACTAGCGGGAACACCGGGGAGCTGTTTTTT. This sequence encodes CASSLRKTSGNTGELFF.